This T cell receptor beta chain was sequenced for a study of OX40 agonist ivuxolimab in advanced cancers. CDR1 MRHNA and CDR2 SNTAGT come from the germline V gene. The length of the CDR3 is 16 residues. Trimming took 8 bases from V and 1 from J; bases not matched to a gene: 11. TCRdb's copy holds only in-frame clones and misses some; the assay was immunoSEQ multiplex PCR. Of about 77,000 clones detected, 65% to 85% appear once; the ten largest clones hold under 0.8%. The gene calls are TRBV6-4 and TRBJ2-3, with 8 bases matching TRBD1. The sequencing used CD4+ or CD8+ T cells sorted from blood, collected in a trial of the OX40 agonist ivuxolimab. This TCR derives from an adult with an advanced solid tumor such as melanoma, head and neck, liver or kidney cancer. CDR3 coding DNA: TGTGCCAGCCGCCTTGGGACAGGTCTTGGCACAGATACGCAGTATTTT. It specifies CASRLGTGLGTDTQYF.